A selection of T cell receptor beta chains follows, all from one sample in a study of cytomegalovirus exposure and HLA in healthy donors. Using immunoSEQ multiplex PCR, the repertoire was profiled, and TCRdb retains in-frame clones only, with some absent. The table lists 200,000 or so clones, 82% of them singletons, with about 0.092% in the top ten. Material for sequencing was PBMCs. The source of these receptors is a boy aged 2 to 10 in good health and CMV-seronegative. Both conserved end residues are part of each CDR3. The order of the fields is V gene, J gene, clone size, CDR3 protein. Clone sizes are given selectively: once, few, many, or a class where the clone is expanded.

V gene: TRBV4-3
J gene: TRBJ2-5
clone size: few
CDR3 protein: CASSPLAGETQYF

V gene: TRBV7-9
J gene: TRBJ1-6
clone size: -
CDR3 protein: CASSLEAAGASNSPLHF

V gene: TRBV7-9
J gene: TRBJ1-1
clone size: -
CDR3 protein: CASSWGDANTEAFF

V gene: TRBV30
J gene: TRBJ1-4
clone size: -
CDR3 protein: CAWSTPRGSSEKLFF

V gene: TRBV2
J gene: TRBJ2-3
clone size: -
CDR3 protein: CASSRLEERGNPTDTQYF

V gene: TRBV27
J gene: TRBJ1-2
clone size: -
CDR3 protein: CASSLSSGTAYGYTF

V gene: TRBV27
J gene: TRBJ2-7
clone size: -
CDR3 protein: CASSPSPGQGINEQYF

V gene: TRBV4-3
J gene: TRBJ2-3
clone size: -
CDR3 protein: CASSQDRGDTDTQYF

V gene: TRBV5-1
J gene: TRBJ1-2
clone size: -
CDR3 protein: CASSSGTGHYGYTF

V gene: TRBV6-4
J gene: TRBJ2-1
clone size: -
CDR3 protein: CASRRIPGHFDEQFF

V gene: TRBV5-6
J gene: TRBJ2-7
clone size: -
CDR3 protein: CASSLSTYEQYF

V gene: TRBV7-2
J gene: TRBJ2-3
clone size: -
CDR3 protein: CASKGPSTDTQYF

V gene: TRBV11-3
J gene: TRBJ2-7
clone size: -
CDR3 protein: CASSDPGQGSYEQYF

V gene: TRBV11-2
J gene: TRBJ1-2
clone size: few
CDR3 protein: CASSLIGVDYGYTF